The clone carrying this T cell receptor beta chain has a handful of counts. This sample is drawn from a study of blood T cell repertoires in COVID-19. Original processing notes: Estimated nucleated cell counts came from reference gene primer amplification. The data were produced by immunoSEQ multiplex PCR, yet TCRdb's version contains in-frame clones alone and is incomplete. V and J calls and clone size are copied from that table; D and trimming were computed from the DNA. Here the sample spans some 390,000 clones, roughly 90% being singletons. The CDR3 contains 10 residues. Trimming removed 6 bases at V and 9 bases at J, with 8 bases between.

V gene TRBV12-3 or TRBV12-4 combines with J gene TRBJ1-1; D not resolved. Source material: PBMCs or T cells enriched from blood (not recorded which). The sequence came from a woman in her twenties or thirties who had recovered from COVID-19. CDR3 amino acids: CASSVRQAFF. Written as DNA, the CDR3 is TGTGCCAGCAGCGTCCGTCAAGCTTTCTTT.